The sequence of this T cell receptor beta chain was determined in a study of T cell responses to AZD1222 COVID-19 vaccine. Only one count was recorded for this clone. V lost 0 bases and J lost 7, with 11 bases in between. Germline CDR1 SGHRS, CDR2 YFSETQ. The CDR3 runs 14 residues. Clones were sequenced by immunoSEQ multiplex PCR, and TCRdb holds only the in-frame ones, with some missing. The repertoire holds about 86,000 clones, around nine tenths seen once, with 6.9% in the top ten. The chain couples TRBV5-1 to TRBJ2-1; maybe TRBD1 (6 bases). This clonotype originated in an adult who received the AZD1222 COVID-19 vaccine. The sequences come from peripheral blood, collected 28 days after the second AZD1222 dose. CDR3 protein: CASSLDRVNNEQFF. For the CDR3, the DNA is TGCGCCAGCAGCTTGGACAGGGTCAATAATGAGCAGTTCTTC.